Listed below are T cell receptor beta chains from one sample, sequenced in a study of T-cell memory formation after mild COVID-19. TCRdb fed the 5' RACE reads into MiXCR, producing one record per CDR3 protein. Here the sample spans 550,000 to 650,000 distinct CDR3 sequences, roughly a sixth being singletons. Source material: PBMCs or a T cell subset sorted from them (not recorded which). These receptors were taken from an adult woman who had mild COVID-19 (a few samples of this study predate the infection). Cell type and time point are not known. The CDR3 runs from the conserved cysteine through the conserved F or W. D genes are given only for firm matches. Clone size appears in some rows only: once, few, many, or a class for an expanded clone.

d_call	v_call	clone_size	j_call	cdr3_nt	cdr3_aa
.	TRBV19	.	TRBJ2-7	TGTGCCAGTAGTATAGCCAAGGGATCCTACGAGCAGTACTTC	CASSIAKGSYEQYF
.	TRBV7-8	few	TRBJ1-5	TGTGCCAGCAGCCCAAACAGGGTTGGGCAGCCCCAGCATTTT	CASSPNRVGQPQHF
.	TRBV4-1	.	TRBJ1-1	TGCGCCAGCAGCCAATCGGGCGGATTGAACACTGAAGCTTTCTTT	CASSQSGGLNTEAFF
TRBD2	TRBV7-6	many	TRBJ2-2	TGTGCCAGCAGCCGTAGCGGGAGTAACACCGGGGAGCTGTTTTTT	CASSRSGSNTGELFF
TRBD2	TRBV4-2	.	TRBJ2-5	TGTGCCAGCAGCCAAGGACTAGCGGGGGGCTACCAAGAGACCCAGTACTTC	CASSQGLAGGYQETQYF
TRBD2	TRBV6-6	.	TRBJ2-1	TGTGCCAGCGAACCTACTAGCGGGGTAGACAATGAGCAGTTCTTC	CASEPTSGVDNEQFF
TRBD1	TRBV4-2	.	TRBJ2-5	TGTGCCAGCAGCCAAGAAGGGACAGGGAGCGAGACCCAGTACTTC	CASSQEGTGSETQYF
TRBD1	TRBV11-2	few	TRBJ2-2	TGTGCCAGCAGCTTAAAATCCGGGACAGGGGTTTATACCGGGGAGCTGTTTTTT	CASSLKSGTGVYTGELFF
.	TRBV7-2	.	TRBJ2-7	TGTGCCAGCAGCTTAGGGCGGACCACCGGGGAGCAGTACTTC	CASSLGRTTGEQYF
TRBD2	TRBV7-6	few	TRBJ2-1	TGTGCCAGCAGCTTAGATAAGGTGGGGGGGTACAATGAGCAGTTCTTC	CASSLDKVGGYNEQFF
.	TRBV5-5	.	TRBJ2-1	TGTGCCAGCAACACAAGAGGTAGCTCCTACAATGAGCAGTTCTTC	CASNTRGSSYNEQFF
.	TRBV11-2	.	TRBJ2-1	TGTGCCAGCAGCTCCCTTCAGAAGGGGGGGCCGAATGAGCAGTTCTTC	CASSSLQKGGPNEQFF
.	TRBV25-1	many	TRBJ2-7	TGTGCCAGCAGTGTTGGCGGAAACTACGAGCAGTACTTC	CASSVGGNYEQYF
.	TRBV13	.	TRBJ1-2	TGTGCCAGCAGCTTAGAGGGGTCCCCGGGACAACCATATGGCTACACCTTC	CASSLEGSPGQPYGYTF
TRBD1	TRBV4-1	.	TRBJ1-2	TGCGCCAGCAGCCAGACAGGGGTTGAAGGCTACACCTTC	CASSQTGVEGYTF
.	TRBV4-1	few	TRBJ1-2	TGCGCCAGCAGCCAAGACGCTAACTATGGCTACACCTTC	CASSQDANYGYTF
.	TRBV4-3	many	TRBJ2-1	TGCGCCAGCAGCCAAGAAGTTTCCAATGAGCAGTTCTTC	CASSQEVSNEQFF
.	TRBV7-8	.	TRBJ2-5	TGTGCCAGCACCTCCAATCTCCCCGGAGAGACCCAGTACTTC	CASTSNLPGETQYF
.	TRBV9	.	TRBJ2-7	TGTGCCAGCAGCCCCCGGGGCCGCATCTACGAGCAGTACTTC	CASSPRGRIYEQYF
TRBD1	TRBV2	.	TRBJ2-3	TGTGCCAGCAGTGAGGGGGACAGGACGCAGTATTTT	CASSEGDRTQYF
.	TRBV7-2	many	TRBJ2-3	TGTGCCAGCAGCCCAGCACGACGGACAGATACGCAGTATTTT	CASSPARRTDTQYF
TRBD2	TRBV6-2/TRBV6-3	few	TRBJ2-7	TGTGCCAGCCGGACGGGGGGGCCGCTGTACGAGCAGTACTTC	CASRTGGPLYEQYF
TRBD2	TRBV20-1	.	TRBJ2-5	TGCAGTGCGCTACTAGCGGAAAAAGAGACCCAGTACTTC	CSALLAEKETQYF
.	TRBV11-2	few	TRBJ1-3	TGTGCCAGCAGCTCTATACAGGGACCTCCTGGAAACACCATATATTTT	CASSSIQGPPGNTIYF
.	TRBV4-3	.	TRBJ1-2	TGCGCCAGCAGCTTTAACCTTCCCGGGGGCTATGGCTACACCTTC	CASSFNLPGGYGYTF
.	TRBV19	few	TRBJ1-2	TGTGCCAGTAGTCCCAGGACACCTTATGGCTACACCTTC	CASSPRTPYGYTF
.	TRBV6-6	.	TRBJ1-2	TGTGCCAGCAGTTACGGGGAGGTGAGCTATGGCTACACCTTC	CASSYGEVSYGYTF
.	TRBV6-1	few	TRBJ2-1	TGTGCCAGCAGTGAAACGACGCCGTGGAGAAGCTCCTACAATGAGCAGTTCTTC	CASSETTPWRSSYNEQFF
.	TRBV10-3	few	TRBJ2-7	TGTGCCATCAGTGACCCGGGAAGCCTTAAGTCCTATTCCTACGAGCAGTACTTC	CAISDPGSLKSYSYEQYF
TRBD1	TRBV12-3/TRBV12-4	.	TRBJ1-2	TGTGCCAGCAGTTTAAGGGTACAGGGGTCGGCTGGCTACACCTTC	CASSLRVQGSAGYTF
TRBD2	TRBV20-1	.	TRBJ2-7	TGCAGTGCTAAGGGGGTGACTAGCGGGAGTCGGGTCTCCTACGAGCAGTACTTC	CSAKGVTSGSRVSYEQYF
.	TRBV5-6	.	TRBJ2-2	TGTGCCAGCAGCATGGACACGCAGAACACCGGGGAGCTGTTTTTT	CASSMDTQNTGELFF
TRBD2	TRBV3-1	.	TRBJ2-1	TGTGCCAGCAGCCAAGGGGCCTCTAGCGGGAGGGCCAATGAGCAGTTCTTC	CASSQGASSGRANEQFF